The TCR beta chain under discussion was sequenced for a study of CD8 T cells in ankylosing spondylitis. Germline trimming cut 5 bases from V and 0 bases from J; bases unmatched to any gene: 9. The germline V gene encodes CDR1 DFQATT and CDR2 SNEGSKA (reference sequence). This CDR3 spans 16 amino acids. Whole-study results and caveats: From matched ankylosing spondylitis synovial fluid, disease-linked clones were reportedly recovered at significantly enriched levels. Disease-associated clones were CD8+ and fairly uncommon in peripheral blood. Reactive arthritis synovial fluid and blood previously showed some of these motif variants.

TCRdb called the 5' RACE reads again in MiXCR, with one record for every CDR3 protein. The sample has about 220,000 distinct CDR3 sequences; approximately 10% are singletons. This clonotype was seen ten or more times. Its antigen is currently unknown. The TCR originated in a male donor with ankylosing spondylitis or in good health (not recorded which). What was sequenced was blood, either unsorted or a sorted T cell fraction (not recorded which). The chain combines TRBV20-1 with TRBJ1-5, with 8 bases lining up with TRBD1. The CDR3 sequence: CSAYTGGGYSNQPQHF. The DNA of the CDR3 is TGCAGTGCTTACACAGGGGGAGGGTATAGCAATCAGCCCCAGCATTTT.